Below are 3 T cell receptor beta chains sequenced from a single sample in a study of early T cells in non-severe SARS-CoV-2 infection. TCRdb re-derived calls from the 5' RACE reads in MiXCR, one entry per CDR3 protein. The sample has 75,000 to 80,000 distinct CDR3 sequences; about 11% are singletons. The source was whole blood, collected at baseline. The origin of the receptors is an adult who was a healthcare worker with PCR-confirmed SARS-CoV-2 infection or an uninfected control (not recorded which).

The chain has TRBV19 and TRBJ2-5; a possible D gene is TRBD1 (6 bases). V was clipped by 5 bases and J by 1 base, with 11 bases between them. CDR1 and CDR2 from the germline V gene are LNHDA and SQIVND (reference sequence). The CDR3 sequence is 14 residues long. The CDR3 loop is CASSRDTSQETQYF. CDR3 sequence (DNA): TGTGCCAGTAGTCGGGACACCTCCCAAGAGACCCAGTACTTC. The full variable domain, in which reference TRBV19 and TRBJ2-5 provide the parts outside the CDR3, is DGGITQSPKYLFRKEGQNVTLSCEQNLNHDAMYWYRQDPGQGLRLIYYSQIVNDFQKGDIAEGYSVSREKKESFPLTVTSAQKNPTAFYLCASSRDTSQETQYFGPGTRLLVL.

The V and J genes are TRBV12-3 or TRBV12-4 and TRBJ1-5; D is undetermined. The germline V and J ends were trimmed by 6 bases and 1 base, with 7 bases remaining between them. The CDR3 covers 13 residues. The DNA for the CDR3 is TGTGCCAGCAGGCCCGACAGCAATCAGCCCCAGCATTTT. The encoded protein is CASRPDSNQPQHF.

This clonotype was seen a few times. The gene calls are TRBV7-3 and TRBJ2-1; D may match TRBD1 or TRBD2 (5 bases each). V shed 5 bases and J shed 4 bases, with 15 bases lying between them. Germline CDR1 and CDR2: SGHTA and FQGTGA. The CDR3 is made up of 15 amino acids. The CDR3 DNA is TGTGCCAGCAGCACTCACCGGGGCGAGTACAATGAGCAGTTCTTC. It translates to CASSTHRGEYNEQFF.